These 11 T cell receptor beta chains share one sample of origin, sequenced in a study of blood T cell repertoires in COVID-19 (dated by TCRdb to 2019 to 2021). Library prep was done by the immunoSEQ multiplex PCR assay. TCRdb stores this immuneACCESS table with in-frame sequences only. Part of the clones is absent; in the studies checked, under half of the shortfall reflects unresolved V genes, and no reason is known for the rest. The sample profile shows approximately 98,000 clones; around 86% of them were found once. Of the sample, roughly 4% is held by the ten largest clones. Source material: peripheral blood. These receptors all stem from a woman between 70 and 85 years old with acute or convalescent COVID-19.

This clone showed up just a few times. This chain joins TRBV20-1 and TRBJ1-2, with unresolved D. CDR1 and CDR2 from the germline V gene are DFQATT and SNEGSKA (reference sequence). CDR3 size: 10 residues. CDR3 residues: CRGSGSGYTF. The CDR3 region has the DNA TGCAGAGGTTCAGGCTCTGGCTACACCTTC.

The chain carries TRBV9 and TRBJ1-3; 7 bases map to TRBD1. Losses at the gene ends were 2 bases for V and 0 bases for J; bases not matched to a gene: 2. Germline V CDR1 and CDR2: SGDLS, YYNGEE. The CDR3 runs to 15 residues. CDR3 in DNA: TGTGCCAGCAGCGTGACAGGGTTCTCTGGAAACACCATATATTTT. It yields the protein CASSVTGFSGNTIYF. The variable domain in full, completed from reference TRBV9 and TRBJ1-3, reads DSGVTQTPKHLITATGQRVTLRCSPRSGDLSVYWYQQSLDQGLQFLIQYYNGEERAKGNILERFSAQQFPDLHSELNLSSLELGDSALYFCASSVTGFSGNTIYFGEGSWLTVV.

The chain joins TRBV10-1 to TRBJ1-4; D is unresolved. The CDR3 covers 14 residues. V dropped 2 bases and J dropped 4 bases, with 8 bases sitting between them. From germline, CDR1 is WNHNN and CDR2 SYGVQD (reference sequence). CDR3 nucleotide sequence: TGCGCCAGCAGTGAGGGAGGGATTAATGAAAAACTGTTTTTT. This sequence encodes CASSEGGINEKLFF.

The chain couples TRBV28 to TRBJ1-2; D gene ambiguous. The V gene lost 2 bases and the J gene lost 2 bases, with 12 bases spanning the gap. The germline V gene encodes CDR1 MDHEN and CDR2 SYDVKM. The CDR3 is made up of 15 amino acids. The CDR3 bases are TGTGCCAGCAGTTTAACGCGGGGTCTCAACTATGGCTACACCTTC. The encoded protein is CASSLTRGLNYGYTF.

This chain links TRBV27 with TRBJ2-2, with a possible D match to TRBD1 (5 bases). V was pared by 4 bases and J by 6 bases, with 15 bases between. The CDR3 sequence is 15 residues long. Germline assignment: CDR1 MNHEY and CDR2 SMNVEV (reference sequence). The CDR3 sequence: CASSSEQVAAGELFF. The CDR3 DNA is TGTGCCAGCAGTTCGGAACAGGTGGCCGCCGGGGAGCTGTTTTTT.

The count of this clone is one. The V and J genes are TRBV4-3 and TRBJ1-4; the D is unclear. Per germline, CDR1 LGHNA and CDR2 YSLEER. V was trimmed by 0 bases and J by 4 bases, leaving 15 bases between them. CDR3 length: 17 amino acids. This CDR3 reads CASSQDRRLSYNEKLFF. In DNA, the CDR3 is TGCGCCAGCAGCCAAGACCGAAGATTAAGCTATAATGAAAAACTGTTTTTT.

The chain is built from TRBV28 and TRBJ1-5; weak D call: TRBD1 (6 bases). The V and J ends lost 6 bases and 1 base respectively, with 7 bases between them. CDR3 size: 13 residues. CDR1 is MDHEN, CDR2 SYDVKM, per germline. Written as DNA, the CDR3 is TGTGCCAGCAGGCAGGGGAGCAATCAGCCCCAGCATTTT. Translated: CASRQGSNQPQHF.

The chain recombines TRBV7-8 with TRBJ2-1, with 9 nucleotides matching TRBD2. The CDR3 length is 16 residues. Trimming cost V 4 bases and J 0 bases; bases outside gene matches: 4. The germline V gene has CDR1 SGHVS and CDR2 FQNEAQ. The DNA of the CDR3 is TGTGCCAGCAGCTCGCATAGCGGGAGCTCCTACAATGAGCAGTTCTTC. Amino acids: CASSSHSGSSYNEQFF.

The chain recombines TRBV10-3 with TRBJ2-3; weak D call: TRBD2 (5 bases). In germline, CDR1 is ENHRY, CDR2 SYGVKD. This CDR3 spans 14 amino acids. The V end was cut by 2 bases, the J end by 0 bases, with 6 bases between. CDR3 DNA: TGTGCCATCAGTGAGGGACTTAGCACAGATACGCAGTATTTT. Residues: CAISEGLSTDTQYF.

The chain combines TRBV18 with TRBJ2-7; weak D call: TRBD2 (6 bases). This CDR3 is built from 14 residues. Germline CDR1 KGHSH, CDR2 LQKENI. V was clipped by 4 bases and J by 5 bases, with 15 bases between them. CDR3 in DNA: TGTGCCAGCTCACTCCCGGGGGAGGTGAACGAGCAGTACGTC. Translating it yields CASSLPGEVNEQYV.

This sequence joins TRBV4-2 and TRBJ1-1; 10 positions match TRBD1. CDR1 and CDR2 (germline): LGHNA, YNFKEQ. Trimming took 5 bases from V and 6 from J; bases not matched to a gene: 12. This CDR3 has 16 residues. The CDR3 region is CASSSRQGAGGPEAFF. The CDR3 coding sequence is TGTGCCAGCAGCAGTCGACAGGGGGCAGGTGGCCCTGAAGCTTTCTTT.